These T cell receptor beta chains were read from a single sample in a study of T cells of healthy individuals. TCRdb independently ran MiXCR on the 5' RACE reads; one entry per CDR3 protein. The profile shows approximately 58,000 distinct CDR3 sequences, over 12% of them singletons. Receptor source: a human donor in good health. The CDR3 runs from the conserved cysteine through the conserved F or W. The order of the fields is V gene, clone size, D gene, J gene, CDR3 protein, CDR3 DNA. D genes are given only for firm matches. Expanded clones get a size class; other rows say once, few or many, or leave the size out.

v_gene: TRBV7-9
abundance: once
d_gene: TRBD1
j_gene: TRBJ2-1
CDR3aa: CASRYRDRATYEQFF
CDR3nt: TGTGCCAGCAGATACCGGGACAGGGCCACCTACGAGCAGTTCTTC

v_gene: TRBV7-2
abundance: many
d_gene: TRBD1
j_gene: TRBJ1-4
CDR3aa: CASSPQTGIKEKLFF
CDR3nt: TGTGCCAGCAGCCCCCAGACAGGGATTAAAGAAAAACTGTTTTTT

v_gene: TRBV19
abundance: -
d_gene: -
j_gene: TRBJ2-1
CDR3aa: CATDPGLPNRNEQFF
CDR3nt: TGTGCCACCGACCCGGGACTCCCTAATAGGAATGAGCAGTTCTTC

v_gene: TRBV7-9
abundance: few
d_gene: -
j_gene: TRBJ1-3
CDR3aa: CASSLVGTDLSGNTIYF
CDR3nt: TGTGCCAGCAGCTTAGTGGGGACGGACCTCTCTGGAAACACCATATATTTT

v_gene: TRBV7-6
abundance: -
d_gene: TRBD1
j_gene: TRBJ2-5
CDR3aa: CASSDDREETQYF
CDR3nt: TGTGCCAGCAGCGACGACAGGGAAGAGACCCAGTACTTC

v_gene: TRBV7-2
abundance: many
d_gene: TRBD1
j_gene: TRBJ1-1
CDR3aa: CASSPPIEGAQRAFF
CDR3nt: TGTGCCAGCAGCCCCCCCATTGAGGGGGCGCAGCGAGCTTTCTTT

v_gene: TRBV3-1
abundance: many
d_gene: TRBD2
j_gene: TRBJ2-5
CDR3aa: CASSQETSARGTQETQYF
CDR3nt: TGTGCCAGCAGCCAAGAGACTAGCGCGAGGGGGACCCAAGAGACCCAGTACTTC

v_gene: TRBV7-9
abundance: -
d_gene: -
j_gene: TRBJ1-2
CDR3aa: CASSSGTYHYGYTF
CDR3nt: TGTGCCAGCAGCTCTGGGACGTATCACTATGGCTACACCTTC

v_gene: TRBV27
abundance: many
d_gene: TRBD1
j_gene: TRBJ1-2
CDR3aa: CASSSLGTGGAGYGYTF
CDR3nt: TGTGCCAGCAGTTCACTAGGGACAGGGGGCGCCGGCTATGGCTACACCTTC

v_gene: TRBV30
abundance: many
d_gene: -
j_gene: TRBJ2-5
CDR3aa: CAWSVGDRGAGETQYF
CDR3nt: TGTGCCTGGAGTGTTGGAGATAGGGGGGCGGGGGAGACCCAGTACTTC

v_gene: TRBV7-9
abundance: few
d_gene: -
j_gene: TRBJ1-1
CDR3aa: CASSPSGPQKEAFF
CDR3nt: TGTGCCAGCAGCCCTTCCGGGCCCCAAAAAGAAGCTTTCTTT

v_gene: TRBV5-4
abundance: few
d_gene: -
j_gene: TRBJ1-1
CDR3aa: CASSLEVGASEAFF
CDR3nt: TGTGCCAGCAGCTTGGAAGTGGGAGCTTCTGAAGCTTTCTTT

v_gene: TRBV6-4
abundance: -
d_gene: -
j_gene: TRBJ2-3
CDR3aa: CASSGPGPSTDTQYF
CDR3nt: TGTGCCAGCAGTGGACCGGGACCCAGCACAGATACGCAGTATTTT

v_gene: TRBV7-2
abundance: -
d_gene: -
j_gene: TRBJ2-3
CDR3aa: CASSLGGLSTDTQYF
CDR3nt: TGTGCCAGCAGCTTAGGGGGACTTAGCACAGATACGCAGTATTTT

v_gene: TRBV10-3
abundance: few
d_gene: TRBD2
j_gene: TRBJ2-5
CDR3aa: CAISPGLAGGQETQYF
CDR3nt: TGTGCCATCAGTCCTGGACTAGCGGGGGGACAAGAGACCCAGTACTTC

v_gene: TRBV29-1
abundance: -
d_gene: TRBD1
j_gene: TRBJ1-1
CDR3aa: CSVGRRGMDTEAFF
CDR3nt: TGCAGCGTTGGCCGCAGGGGGATGGACACTGAAGCTTTCTTT

v_gene: TRBV29-1
abundance: -
d_gene: TRBD1
j_gene: TRBJ1-3
CDR3aa: CSGQTGSGNTIYF
CDR3nt: TGCAGCGGTCAGACAGGGTCTGGAAACACCATATATTTT

v_gene: TRBV29-1
abundance: many
d_gene: TRBD2
j_gene: TRBJ2-3
CDR3aa: CSVKTSVDTQYF
CDR3nt: TGCAGCGTCAAGACTAGCGTGGATACGCAGTATTTT